These 2 T cell receptor beta chains were sequenced from one sample in a study of T cell responses to AZD1222 COVID-19 vaccine. This table comes from immunoSEQ multiplex PCR, and its TCRdb copy is limited to in-frame clones, with some not included. The table records 120,000 or so clones, about nine tenths of them present only once. Sequencing was performed on peripheral blood, taken 28 days after the second dose of the MenACWY control vaccine. Receptors were obtained from an adult who received the MenACWY meningococcal vaccine as a control.

The chain joins TRBV6-2 or TRBV6-3 to TRBJ2-5; 9 nucleotides align to TRBD2. Unmatched junction bases numbered 8, after V lost 2 bases and J lost 4 bases. Germline V gene lookup returns CDR1 MNHEY and CDR2 SVGEGT. The CDR3 runs 16 residues. The CDR3 region is CASSYPPWREGETQYF. The CDR3 bases are TGTGCCAGCAGTTACCCCCCCTGGCGGGAGGGAGAGACCCAGTACTTC.

This clone was found a few times. The chain uses TRBV6-5 and TRBJ1-2; 9 bases agree with TRBD1. Germline CDR1 MNHEY, CDR2 SVGAGI. V was pared by 7 bases and J by 4 bases, with 7 bases of the junction left unmatched. The CDR3 spans 14 residues. The DNA of the CDR3 is TGTGCCAGCAACAAGGACAGGGGCGGCTATGGCTACACCTTC. Encoded protein: CASNKDRGGYGYTF.